This passage covers 7 T cell receptor beta chains from one sample sequenced in a study of shared clonotypes between healthy human individuals. Libraries were prepared by immunoSEQ multiplex PCR; TCRdb keeps only in-frame clonotypes and omits some of them. The sample holds roughly 520,000 clones; approximately 94% are singletons and the top ten take 0.05% to 0.08%. Sequences were obtained from naive CD4+ T cells sorted from blood. Subset described: CD45RA+ positively selected. The receptor source for this set is a woman aged 30 to 39 in good health.

The V call is TRBV19, the J call TRBJ2-7, with 9 nucleotides matching TRBD2. Trimming took 1 base from V and 10 from J; bases not matched to a gene: 5. Germline V CDR1 and CDR2: LNHDA, SQIVND (reference sequence). CDR3 length equals 13 residues. The chain's CDR3 is CASSIGLADSQYF. The CDR3 region has the DNA TGTGCCAGTAGTATAGGACTAGCGGATTCCCAGTACTTC.

This clone occurred a few times. V gene TRBV5-5 combines with J gene TRBJ1-5, with a possible D match to TRBD1 (5 bases). V lost 2 bases to trimming and J lost 6 bases, with 9 bases between them. CDR1 is SGHKS and CDR2 is YYEKEE in the germline V gene (reference sequence). This CDR3 has 13 amino acids. CDR3: CASSFGTSQPQHF. CDR3 DNA: TGTGCCAGCAGCTTTGGGACTAGTCAGCCCCAGCATTTT.

The table lists this clone with a count of one. The chain recombines TRBV10-2 with TRBJ2-3; 7 positions match TRBD2. Trimming cost V 6 bases and J 5 bases; bases outside gene matches: 11. Germline V CDR1 and CDR2: WSHSY, SAAADI. This CDR3 spans 15 amino acids. The DNA for the CDR3 is TGCGCCAGCAGGGAAGCGGGGAGAGCTAGAGATACGCAGTATTTT. Translation gives CASREAGRARDTQYF.

The V gene is TRBV5-8, the J gene TRBJ2-5; 10 bases are a match to TRBD2. V shed 0 bases, J shed 5 bases, and the junction held 7 bases outside the gene matches. The CDR3 totals 16 residues. Germline lookup yields CDR1 SGHTS and CDR2 YDEGEE. The CDR3 is CASSLGSGRAVETQYF. In DNA, the CDR3 is TGTGCCAGCAGCTTGGGAAGCGGGAGGGCCGTGGAGACCCAGTACTTC.

V usage is TRBV12-5 and J usage is TRBJ2-2, with 14 bases aligning to TRBD2. The CDR3 is 20 amino acids. V lost 0 bases to trimming and J lost 2 bases; unmatched junction nucleotides: 8. Germline-derived CDR1 and CDR2 are LGHNT and FRNRAP. The CDR3 DNA follows: TGTGCTAGTGGTTTGGTACAATGGACTAGCGGGAGGCCCAACACCGGGGAGCTGTTTTTT. Translated: CASGLVQWTSGRPNTGELFF.

This chain joins TRBV29-1 and TRBJ2-7; D might be TRBD2 (6 bases). The CDR3 length is 14 residues. The V end lost 5 bases, the J end lost 0 bases, and 14 bases lay between the germline ends. CDR1 SQVTM and CDR2 ANQGSEA come from the germline V gene. The chain's CDR3 is CSVTPGLSSYEQYF. The CDR3 DNA reads TGCAGCGTTACCCCGGGACTTAGCTCCTACGAGCAGTACTTC.

J is TRBJ1-2 and V is TRBV19, with unresolved D. Trimming removed 5 bases at V and 5 bases at J, with 12 bases between. In germline, CDR1 is LNHDA, CDR2 SQIVND (reference sequence). The CDR3 runs 13 residues. Here the CDR3 reads CASSETPPYGYTF. In nucleotides, the CDR3 is TGTGCCAGTAGTGAGACGCCACCTTATGGCTACACCTTC.